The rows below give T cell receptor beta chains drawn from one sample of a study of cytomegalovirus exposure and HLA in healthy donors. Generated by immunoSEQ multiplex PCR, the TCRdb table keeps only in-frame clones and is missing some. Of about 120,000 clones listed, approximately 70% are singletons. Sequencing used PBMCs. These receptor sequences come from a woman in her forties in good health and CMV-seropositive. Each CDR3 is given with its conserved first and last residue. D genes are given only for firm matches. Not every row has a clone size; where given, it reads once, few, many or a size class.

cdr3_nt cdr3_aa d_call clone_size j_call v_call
TGTGCCAGCAGCTTAGGGACTAGCGGTTTCCAAGAGACCCAGTACTTC CASSLGTSGFQETQYF TRBD2 NA TRBJ2-5 TRBV7-9
TGTGCCAGGGACAGGGCCGATCGCTACGAGCAGTACTTC CARDRADRYEQYF TRBD1 NA TRBJ2-7 TRBV19
TGTGCCAGCAGTTCGGGACTAGCGATCTCTGGAGATACGCAGTATTTT CASSSGLAISGDTQYF TRBD2 few TRBJ2-3 TRBV27
TGTGCCAGCAGCTTGGGACTAGCGGGAGGGCCGAATGAGCAGTTCTTC CASSLGLAGGPNEQFF TRBD2 few TRBJ2-1 TRBV5-6
TGTGCCAGCAGCAACCCCGACGGGGGGGGCAATGAGCAGTTCTTC CASSNPDGGGNEQFF TRBD2 NA TRBJ2-1 TRBV5-6
TGTGCCAGTAGTGTAACTAGCGGGTCCAACAATGAGCAGTTCTTC CASSVTSGSNNEQFF TRBD2 NA TRBJ2-1 TRBV19
TGTGCCAGCAGTTTCGCCCCGGGACTAGCGGTCCAGGGAGAGCAGTTCTTC CASSFAPGLAVQGEQFF TRBD2 NA TRBJ2-1 TRBV27
TGCAGCGTTGAAAGTCCGGGACTAGCGGGAGATGAGCAGTTCTTC CSVESPGLAGDEQFF TRBD2 NA TRBJ2-1 TRBV29-1
TGTGCCAGCAGCTCCAGGGGGCAAGGGGAAAAACTGTTTTTT CASSSRGQGEKLFF TRBD1 NA TRBJ1-4 TRBV7-9
TGTGCCAGCAGCATAACGACTAGCGGGATGGAGACCCAGTACTTC CASSITTSGMETQYF TRBD2 NA TRBJ2-5 TRBV11-2
TGTGCCAGCAGTAATATACAGGGGTCCGAGCAGTATTTC CASSNIQGSEQYF TRBD1 NA TRBJ2-7 TRBV6-1
TGTGCCAGCAGTATGGACAACTCCTACGAGCAGTACTTC CASSMDNSYEQYF NA NA TRBJ2-7 TRBV28
TGTGCCAGTAGTTCCCACACCGTTCCCTACGAGCAGTACTTC CASSSHTVPYEQYF NA NA TRBJ2-7 TRBV19
TGCGCCAGCAGCCAACAACTAGCGGGAGGCCAAGAGACCCAGTACTTC CASSQQLAGGQETQYF TRBD2 NA TRBJ2-5 TRBV4-3
TGTGCCAGCAGCCGGCCACCGGGACTAGGCTCCTACAATGAGCAGTTCTTC CASSRPPGLGSYNEQFF TRBD2 few TRBJ2-1 TRBV7-9
TGTGCCAGCAGTTTAACCGGCGGGGACAATGAGCAGTTCTTC CASSLTGGDNEQFF NA NA TRBJ2-1 TRBV27
TGTGCCAGCAGCTTAAATGCGGGAGATACGCAGTATTTT CASSLNAGDTQYF NA NA TRBJ2-3 TRBV7-3
TGTGCCACCAGCAGATTAGGGGGGGTAACGGAAGCTTTCTTT CATSRLGGVTEAFF NA few TRBJ1-1 TRBV15
TGTGCCAGCAGCCCCCGACTAGCGGGAGGTTCATCCTACGAGCAGTACTTC CASSPRLAGGSSYEQYF TRBD2 few TRBJ2-7 TRBV5-4
TGTGCCAGCAGAACAGACCAGGGTACGGTTGCTGAAGCTTTCTTT CASRTDQGTVAEAFF NA NA TRBJ1-1 TRBV2
TGTGCCAGCAGCCCCCTTACTAGCGGGAGGGAGATAGATACGCAGTATTTT CASSPLTSGREIDTQYF TRBD2 NA TRBJ2-3 TRBV9
TGCGCCAGCAGCCAGGTACAGGGGGTCCCTTACAATGAGCAGTTCTTC CASSQVQGVPYNEQFF TRBD1 NA TRBJ2-1 TRBV4-1
TGTGCCAGCAGCTTAGCCGGGACAGGGGTCGAGCAGTACTTC CASSLAGTGVEQYF TRBD1 NA TRBJ2-7 TRBV7-6
TGCAGCGCCGCCGGGCGCCCCGGGGGTACGCAGTATTTT CSAAGRPGGTQYF NA NA TRBJ2-3 TRBV29-1
TGTGCCAGCAGCTTAGGGGGTAGTGGACAGAACTATGGCTACACCTTC CASSLGGSGQNYGYTF NA few TRBJ1-2 TRBV7-2
TGTGCCACCAGCAGGAGGGGGGGACCGACCTACGAGCAGTACTTC CATSRRGGPTYEQYF NA NA TRBJ2-7 TRBV15
TGTGCCAGCATTAAGTTGGCAGGGGGTTACGAGCAGTACTTC CASIKLAGGYEQYF TRBD1 few TRBJ2-7 TRBV6-1
TGTGCCAGCAGTGAAGTAGGGAGGCCCCAGCATTTT CASSEVGRPQHF NA NA TRBJ1-5 TRBV2
TGTGCCAGCAGTGAGGGGCTAGCGGGAGGAGAGCAGTTCTTC CASSEGLAGGEQFF TRBD2 few TRBJ2-1 TRBV9
TGTGCCAGCAGCTGGGGTACACAGGGGAGTGGCTACACCTTC CASSWGTQGSGYTF TRBD1 NA TRBJ1-2 TRBV11-2
TGTGCCAGCAGTTCACGGACAGAGACAGATACGCAGTATTTT CASSSRTETDTQYF NA NA TRBJ2-3 TRBV6-5
TGCGCCAGCAGCCCCGCCAGCGCTAGCACAGATACGCAGTATTTT CASSPASASTDTQYF NA few TRBJ2-3 TRBV4-1
TGTGCCAGCAGCTCCCGGGACACTACTTCCTACAATGAGCAGTTCTTC CASSSRDTTSYNEQFF NA NA TRBJ2-1 TRBV9
TGTGCCAGTAGAAGTAGCGGGAGGGCCGAGAGCACCGGGGAGCTGTTTTTT CASRSSGRAESTGELFF TRBD2 NA TRBJ2-2 TRBV19
TGTGCCAGCAGCTTGGTAGGGAGTGAGCAGTTCTTC CASSLVGSEQFF NA NA TRBJ2-1 TRBV5-4
TGTGCCAGCAAGGAGAAGACGGCCTACGAGCAGTACTTC CASKEKTAYEQYF NA NA TRBJ2-7 TRBV2
TGTGCCAGCAGAATATCAGGAAACTATGGCTACACCTTC CASRISGNYGYTF NA NA TRBJ1-2 TRBV28
TGTGCCAGCAGCCAAGATCGGGAGAATGAGCAGTTCTTC CASSQDRENEQFF NA NA TRBJ2-1 TRBV4-2
TGTGCCAGCAGCCCGGGACAGTCCTCCTACGAGCAGTACTTC CASSPGQSSYEQYF TRBD1 NA TRBJ2-7 TRBV7-9
TGTGCCTTCCTTCAGCGGAGGGGGCAGTATTTT CAFLQRRGQYF NA NA TRBJ2-3 TRBV30
TGTGCCAGCAGCCAACCAGACAGCGACAATGAGCAGTTCTTC CASSQPDSDNEQFF NA few TRBJ2-1 TRBV4-2
TGTGCCAGCAGTATGACAGGGGACAATGAGCAGTTCTTC CASSMTGDNEQFF TRBD1 NA TRBJ2-1 TRBV6-4
TGTGCCAGCAGTTTCGGGACAGGACACGGGGAGCTGTTTTTT CASSFGTGHGELFF TRBD1 few TRBJ2-2 TRBV27
TGCGCCAGCAGCCGCAATGGGCGCACTGAAGCTTTCTTT CASSRNGRTEAFF NA NA TRBJ1-1 TRBV4-3
TGCGCCAGGGACTCCCCGGACTGGAAAGTGTCGGAGTCAACCGAAGATACGCAGTATTTT CARDSPDWKVSESTEDTQYF NA NA TRBJ2-3 TRBV4-1
TGTGCCAGCAGTCTCGGCAGGGTGAACACCGGGGAGCTGTTTTTT CASSLGRVNTGELFF NA once TRBJ2-2 TRBV5-4
TGTTCCAGCAGCTTACCGCGGCTAGCGGGAGTCCACGAGCAGTACTTC CSSSLPRLAGVHEQYF TRBD2 NA TRBJ2-7 TRBV7-9
TGTGCCAGTAGTATCCGACACCTCGGGGGTGATGAAGCTTTCTTT CASSIRHLGGDEAFF NA NA TRBJ1-1 TRBV19
TGTGCCAGCAGTGATGCGGGAGTGGTGGGTGAGCAGTTCTTC CASSDAGVVGEQFF TRBD2 NA TRBJ2-1 TRBV6-1
TGCGCCAGCAGCTACCAGGACAGGGCAGACAATGAGCAGTTCTTC CASSYQDRADNEQFF TRBD1 NA TRBJ2-1 TRBV5-1
TGTGCCTGGTCCCGGGGGAGGGGCGAGCAGTACTTC CAWSRGRGEQYF TRBD2 once TRBJ2-7 TRBV30
TGTGCCAGTAGTTCGACACCCTACGAGCAGTACTTC CASSSTPYEQYF NA NA TRBJ2-7 TRBV19
TGTGCCAGCAGCTTGGGGGCCCCGACTAGCGGGAGTGAGACCCAGTACTTC CASSLGAPTSGSETQYF TRBD2 NA TRBJ2-5 TRBV5-4